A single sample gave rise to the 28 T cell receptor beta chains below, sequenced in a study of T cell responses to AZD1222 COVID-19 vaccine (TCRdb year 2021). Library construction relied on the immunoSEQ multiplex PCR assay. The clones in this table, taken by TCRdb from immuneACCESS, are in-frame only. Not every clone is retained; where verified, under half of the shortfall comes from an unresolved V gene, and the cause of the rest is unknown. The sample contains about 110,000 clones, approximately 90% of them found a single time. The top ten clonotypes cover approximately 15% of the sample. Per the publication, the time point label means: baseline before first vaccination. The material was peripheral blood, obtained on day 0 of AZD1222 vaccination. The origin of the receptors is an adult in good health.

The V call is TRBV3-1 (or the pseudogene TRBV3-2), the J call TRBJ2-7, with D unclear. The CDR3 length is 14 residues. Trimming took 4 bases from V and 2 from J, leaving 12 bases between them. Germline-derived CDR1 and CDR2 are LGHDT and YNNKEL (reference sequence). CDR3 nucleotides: TGTGCCAGCAGCCCCCGACAAGCCCCCTACGAGCAGTACTTC. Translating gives CASSPRQAPYEQYF.

CDR3 protein: CASSLRGDRGTEAFF. DNA for the CDR3: TGTGCCAGCAGCCTACGAGGGGATAGGGGTACTGAAGCTTTCTTT. The genes are TRBV9 and TRBJ1-1; D is possibly TRBD1 (5 bases). V lost 4 bases and J 5 bases, leaving 18 bases between the germline ends. From germline, CDR1 is SGDLS and CDR2 YYNGEE. The CDR3 has 15 amino acids.

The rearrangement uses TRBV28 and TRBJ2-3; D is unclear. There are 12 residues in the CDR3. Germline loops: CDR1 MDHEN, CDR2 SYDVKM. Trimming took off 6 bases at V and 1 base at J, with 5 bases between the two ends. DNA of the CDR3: TGTGCCAGCAGGCCGGGCACAGATACGCAGTATTTT. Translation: CASRPGTDTQYF.

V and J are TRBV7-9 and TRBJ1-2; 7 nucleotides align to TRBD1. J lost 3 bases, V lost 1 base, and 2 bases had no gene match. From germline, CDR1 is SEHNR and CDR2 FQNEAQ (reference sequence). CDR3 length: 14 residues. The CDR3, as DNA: TGTGCCAGCAGCTTAGGACAGGGTGACTATGGCTACACCTTC. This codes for CASSLGQGDYGYTF.

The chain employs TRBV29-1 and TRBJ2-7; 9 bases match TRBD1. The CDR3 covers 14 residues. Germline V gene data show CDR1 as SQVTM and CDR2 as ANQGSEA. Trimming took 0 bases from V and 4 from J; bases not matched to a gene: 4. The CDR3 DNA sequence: TGCAGCGTTGAAGATCGACAGGGGGTTTACGAGCAGTACTTC. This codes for CSVEDRQGVYEQYF.

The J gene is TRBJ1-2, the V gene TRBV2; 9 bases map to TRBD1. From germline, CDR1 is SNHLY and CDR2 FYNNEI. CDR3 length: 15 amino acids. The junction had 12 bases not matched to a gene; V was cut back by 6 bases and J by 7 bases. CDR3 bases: TGTGCCAGCAGGATGATTACAGGGGGCCGTGGTGGCTACACCTTC. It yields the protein CASRMITGGRGGYTF.

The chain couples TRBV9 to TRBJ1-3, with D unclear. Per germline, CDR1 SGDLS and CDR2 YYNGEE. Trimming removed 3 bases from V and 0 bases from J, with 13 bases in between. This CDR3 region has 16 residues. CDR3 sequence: CASSAEGVLSGNTIYF. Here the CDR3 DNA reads TGTGCCAGCAGCGCCGAGGGAGTCCTCTCTGGAAACACCATATATTTT.

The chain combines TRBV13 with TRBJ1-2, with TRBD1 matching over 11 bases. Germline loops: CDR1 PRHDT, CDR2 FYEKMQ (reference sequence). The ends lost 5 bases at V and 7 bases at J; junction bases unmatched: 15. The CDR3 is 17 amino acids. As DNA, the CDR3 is TGTGCCAGCAGCCGACGCCTGGGACAGGGGGATAAGGGTGGCTACACCTTC. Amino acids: CASSRRLGQGDKGGYTF. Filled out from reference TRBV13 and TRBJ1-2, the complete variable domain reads AAGVIQSPRHLIKEKRETATLKCYPIPRHDTVYWYQQGPGQDPQFLISFYEKMQSDKGSIPDRFSAQQFSDYHSELNMSSLELGDSALYFCASSRRLGQGDKGGYTFGSGTRLTVV.

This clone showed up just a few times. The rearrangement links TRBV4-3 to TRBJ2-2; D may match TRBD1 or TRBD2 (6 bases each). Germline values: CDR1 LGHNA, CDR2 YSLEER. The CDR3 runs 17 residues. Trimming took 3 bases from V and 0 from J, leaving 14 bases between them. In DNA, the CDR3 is TGCGCCAGCAGCCACCTAGGGGGGATCCCGAACACCGGGGAGCTGTTTTTT. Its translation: CASSHLGGIPNTGELFF.

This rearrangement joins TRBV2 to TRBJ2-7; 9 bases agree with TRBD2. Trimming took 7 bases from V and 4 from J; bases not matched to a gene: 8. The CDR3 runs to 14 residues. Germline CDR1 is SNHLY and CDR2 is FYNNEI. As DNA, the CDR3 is TGTGCCAGCACCTCGGCGGGAGGGCGTTACGAGCAGTACTTC. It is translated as CASTSAGGRYEQYF.

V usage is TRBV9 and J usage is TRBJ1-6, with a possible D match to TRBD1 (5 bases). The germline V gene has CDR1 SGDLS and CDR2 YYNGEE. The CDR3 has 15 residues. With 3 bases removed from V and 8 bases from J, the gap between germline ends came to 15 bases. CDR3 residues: CASSGVGADYSPLHF. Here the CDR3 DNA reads TGTGCCAGCAGCGGAGTTGGGGCGGACTATTCACCCCTCCACTTT.

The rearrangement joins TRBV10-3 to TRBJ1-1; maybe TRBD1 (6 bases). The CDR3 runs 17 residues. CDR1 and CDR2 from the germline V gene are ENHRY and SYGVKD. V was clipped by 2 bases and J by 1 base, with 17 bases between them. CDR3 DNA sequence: TGTGCCATCAGTGAGCCGGATAGGGGACACCAGAACACTGAAGCTTTCTTT. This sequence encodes CAISEPDRGHQNTEAFF.

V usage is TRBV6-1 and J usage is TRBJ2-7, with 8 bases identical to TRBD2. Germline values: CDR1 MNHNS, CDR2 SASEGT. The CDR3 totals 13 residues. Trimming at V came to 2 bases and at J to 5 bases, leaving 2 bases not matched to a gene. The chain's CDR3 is CASSERGGHEQYF. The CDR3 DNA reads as TGTGCCAGCAGTGAACGGGGGGGCCACGAGCAGTACTTC.

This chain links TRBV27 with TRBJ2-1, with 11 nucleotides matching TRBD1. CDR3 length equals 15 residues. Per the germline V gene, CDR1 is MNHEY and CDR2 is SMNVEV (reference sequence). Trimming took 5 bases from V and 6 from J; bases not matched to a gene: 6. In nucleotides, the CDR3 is TGTGCCAGCAGTCCGAGGGACAGGGGGACCAATGAGCAGTTCTTC. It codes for CASSPRDRGTNEQFF.

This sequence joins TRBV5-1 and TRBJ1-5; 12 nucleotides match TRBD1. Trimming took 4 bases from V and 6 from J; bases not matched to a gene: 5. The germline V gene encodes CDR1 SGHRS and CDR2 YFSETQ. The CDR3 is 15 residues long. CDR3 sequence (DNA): TGCGCCAGCAGCCCGGGACAGGGGGCGACTCAGCCCCAGCATTTT. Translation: CASSPGQGATQPQHF.

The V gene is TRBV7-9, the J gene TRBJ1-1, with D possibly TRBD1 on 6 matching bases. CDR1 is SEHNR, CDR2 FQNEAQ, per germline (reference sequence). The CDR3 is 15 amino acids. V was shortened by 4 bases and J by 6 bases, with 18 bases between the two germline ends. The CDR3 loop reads CASSSNPQGNAEAFF. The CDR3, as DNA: TGTGCCAGCAGCTCAAATCCACAGGGCAACGCTGAAGCTTTCTTT.

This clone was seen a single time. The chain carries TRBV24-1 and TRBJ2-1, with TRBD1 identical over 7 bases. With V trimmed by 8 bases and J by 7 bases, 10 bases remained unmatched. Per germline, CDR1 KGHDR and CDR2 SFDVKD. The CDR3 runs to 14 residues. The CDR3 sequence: CATTWDSRENEQFF. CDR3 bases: TGTGCCACCACTTGGGACAGCCGTGAAAATGAGCAGTTCTTC.

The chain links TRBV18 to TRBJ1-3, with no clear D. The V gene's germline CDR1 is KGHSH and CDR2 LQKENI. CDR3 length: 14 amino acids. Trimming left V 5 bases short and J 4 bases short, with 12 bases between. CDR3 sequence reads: CASSSTPAGNTIYF. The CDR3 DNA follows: TGTGCCAGCTCATCGACGCCGGCGGGAAACACCATATATTTT.

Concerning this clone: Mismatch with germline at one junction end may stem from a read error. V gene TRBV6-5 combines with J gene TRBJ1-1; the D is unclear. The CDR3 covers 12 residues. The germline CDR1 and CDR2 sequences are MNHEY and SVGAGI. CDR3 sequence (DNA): TGTGCCAGCAGATACAGCGCCCGAGTGGTGGGTTTT. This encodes CASRYSARVVGF.

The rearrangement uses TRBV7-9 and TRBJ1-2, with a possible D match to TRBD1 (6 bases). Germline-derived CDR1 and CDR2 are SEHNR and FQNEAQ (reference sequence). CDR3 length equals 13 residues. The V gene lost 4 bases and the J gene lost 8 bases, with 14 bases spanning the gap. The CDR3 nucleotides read TGTGCCAGCAGCTCGACAGGCCGTATGGGCTACACCTTC. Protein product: CASSSTGRMGYTF.

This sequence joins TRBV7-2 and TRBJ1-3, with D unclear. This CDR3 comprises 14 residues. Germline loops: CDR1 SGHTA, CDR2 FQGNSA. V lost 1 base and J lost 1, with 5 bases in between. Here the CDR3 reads CASSLEGSGNTIYF. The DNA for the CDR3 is TGTGCCAGCAGCTTAGAAGGATCTGGAAACACCATATATTTT.

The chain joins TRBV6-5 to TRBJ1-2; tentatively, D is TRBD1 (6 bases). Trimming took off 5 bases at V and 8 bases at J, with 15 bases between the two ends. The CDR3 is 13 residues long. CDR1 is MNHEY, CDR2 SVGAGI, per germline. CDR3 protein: CASSPRGGWGYTF. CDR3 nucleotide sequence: TGTGCCAGCAGTCCCCGGGGGGGCTGGGGCTACACCTTC.

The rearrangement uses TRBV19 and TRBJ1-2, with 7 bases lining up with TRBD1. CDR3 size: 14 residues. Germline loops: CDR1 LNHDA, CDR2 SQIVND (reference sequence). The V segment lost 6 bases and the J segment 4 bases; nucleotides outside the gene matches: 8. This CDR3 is CASRNRGNVYGYTF. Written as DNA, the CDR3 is TGTGCCAGTAGGAACAGGGGAAATGTCTATGGCTACACCTTC.

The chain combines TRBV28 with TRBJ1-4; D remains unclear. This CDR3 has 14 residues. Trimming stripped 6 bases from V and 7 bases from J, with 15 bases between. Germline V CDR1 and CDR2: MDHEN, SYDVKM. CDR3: CASRGAGLSEKLFF. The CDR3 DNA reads TGTGCCAGCAGGGGCGCCGGTCTTAGTGAAAAACTGTTTTTT.

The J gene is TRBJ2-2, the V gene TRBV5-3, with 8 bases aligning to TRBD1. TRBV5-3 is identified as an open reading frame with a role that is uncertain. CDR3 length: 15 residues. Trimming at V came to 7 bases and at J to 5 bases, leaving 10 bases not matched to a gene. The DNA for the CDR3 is TGTGCCAGAGGAGGGAGCAGGGGGCGAACCGGGGAGCTGTTTTTT. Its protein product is CARGGSRGRTGELFF.

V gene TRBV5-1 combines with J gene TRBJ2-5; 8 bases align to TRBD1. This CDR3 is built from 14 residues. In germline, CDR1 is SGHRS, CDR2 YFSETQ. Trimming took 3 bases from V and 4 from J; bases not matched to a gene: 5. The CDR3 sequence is CASSSTGGGETQYF. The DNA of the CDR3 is TGCGCCAGCAGCTCAACAGGGGGTGGAGAGACCCAGTACTTC.

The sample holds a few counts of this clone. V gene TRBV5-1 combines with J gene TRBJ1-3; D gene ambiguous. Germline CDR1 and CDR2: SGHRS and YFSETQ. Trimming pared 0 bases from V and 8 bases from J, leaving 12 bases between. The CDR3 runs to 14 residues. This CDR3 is CASSLESFGDTIYF. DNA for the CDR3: TGCGCCAGCAGCTTGGAATCATTCGGGGACACCATATATTTT.

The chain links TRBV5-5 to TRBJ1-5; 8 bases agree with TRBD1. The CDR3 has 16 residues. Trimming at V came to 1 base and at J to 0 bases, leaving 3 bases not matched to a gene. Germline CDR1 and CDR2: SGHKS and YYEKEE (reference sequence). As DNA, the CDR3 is TGTGCCAGCAGCTTGAGGACAGGGCCTAGCAATCAGCCCCAGCATTTT. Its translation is CASSLRTGPSNQPQHF.